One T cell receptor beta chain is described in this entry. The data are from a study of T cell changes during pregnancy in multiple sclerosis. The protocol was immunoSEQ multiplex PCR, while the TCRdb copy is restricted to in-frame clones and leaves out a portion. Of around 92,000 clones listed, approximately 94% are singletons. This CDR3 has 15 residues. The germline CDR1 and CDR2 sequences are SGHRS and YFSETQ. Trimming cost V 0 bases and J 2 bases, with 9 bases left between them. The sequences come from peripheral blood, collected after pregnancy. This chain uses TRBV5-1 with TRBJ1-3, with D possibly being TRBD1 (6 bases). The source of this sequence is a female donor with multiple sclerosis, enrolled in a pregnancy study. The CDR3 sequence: CASSLEAGAGNTIYF. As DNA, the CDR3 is TGCGCCAGCAGCTTGGAAGCAGGGGCTGGAAACACCATATATTTT. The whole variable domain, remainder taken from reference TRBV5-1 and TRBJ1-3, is KAGVTQTPRYLIKTRGQQVTLSCSPISGHRSVSWYQQTPGQGLQFLFEYFSETQRNKGNFPGRFSGRQFSNSRSEMNVSTLELGDSALYLCASSLEAGAGNTIYFGEGSWLTVV.